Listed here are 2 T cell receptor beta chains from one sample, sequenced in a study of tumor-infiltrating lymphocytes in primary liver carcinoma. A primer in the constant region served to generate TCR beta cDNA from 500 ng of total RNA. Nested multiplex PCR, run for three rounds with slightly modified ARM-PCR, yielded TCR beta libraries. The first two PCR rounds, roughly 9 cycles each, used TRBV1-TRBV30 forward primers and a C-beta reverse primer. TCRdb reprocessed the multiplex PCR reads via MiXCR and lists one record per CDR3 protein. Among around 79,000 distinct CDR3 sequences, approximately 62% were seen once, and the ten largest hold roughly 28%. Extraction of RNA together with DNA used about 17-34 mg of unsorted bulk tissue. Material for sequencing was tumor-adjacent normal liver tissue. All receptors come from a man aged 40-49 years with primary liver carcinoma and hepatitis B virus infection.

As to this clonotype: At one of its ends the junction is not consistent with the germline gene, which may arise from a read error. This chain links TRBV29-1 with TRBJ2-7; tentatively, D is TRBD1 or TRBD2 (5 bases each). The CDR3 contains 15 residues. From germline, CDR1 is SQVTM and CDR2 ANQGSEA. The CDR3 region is CGVEDERDGIYEQYF. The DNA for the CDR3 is TGCGGCGTTGAAGATGAACGGGACGGGATCTACGAGCAGTACTTC.

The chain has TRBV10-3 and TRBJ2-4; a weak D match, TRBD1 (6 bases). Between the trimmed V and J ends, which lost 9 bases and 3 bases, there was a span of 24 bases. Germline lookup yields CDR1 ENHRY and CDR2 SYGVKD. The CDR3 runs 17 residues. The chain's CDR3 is CAIGESSTGIGKNIQYF. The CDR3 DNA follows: TGTGCCATAGGTGAGTCCTCCACAGGGATTGGCAAAAACATTCAGTACTTC.